These T cell receptor beta chains were read from a single sample in a study of T-cell memory formation after mild COVID-19. TCRdb reprocessed the 5' RACE reads with MiXCR, giving one entry per CDR3 protein. The sample contains 450,000 to 650,000 distinct CDR3 sequences, roughly 22% of which appear only once. The specimen sequenced was PBMCs or a T cell subset sorted from them (not recorded which). The receptors originated from an adult woman who had mild COVID-19 (a few samples of this study predate the infection). Cell type and time point are not known. The CDR3 runs from the conserved cysteine through the conserved F or W. The D gene is left open where the match is weak. Size is omitted from some rows. Given values are once, few, many or a class for expanded clones.

cdr3_length,d_call,clone_size,j_call,v_call,cdr3_nt,cdr3_aa
14,.,.,TRBJ2-7,TRBV20-1,TGCAGTGCCCAGAGGCGGACGGTACCCTACGAGCAGTACTTC,CSAQRRTVPYEQYF
13,TRBD1,.,TRBJ2-2,TRBV29-1,TGCAGTTCTCGACAGGGGTACACCGGGGAGCTGTTTTTT,CSSRQGYTGELFF
17,TRBD1,.,TRBJ1-5,TRBV7-8,TGTGCCAGCAGCTCTCGACAGGGGAGGGGTAGCAATCAGCCCCAGCATTTT,CASSSRQGRGSNQPQHF
16,.,.,TRBJ2-7,TRBV6-2/TRBV6-3,TGTGCCAGCAGCCATTCCCGAGGACGGGAATACTACGAGCAGTACTTC,CASSHSRGREYYEQYF
12,TRBD1,few,TRBJ1-2,TRBV25-1,TGTGCCAGGACACAGGGGAGGGAGGGCTACACCTTC,CARTQGREGYTF
14,TRBD2,.,TRBJ2-1,TRBV27,TGTGCCAGCAAAGGCGGGAGGAACTACAATGAGCAGTTCTTC,CASKGGRNYNEQFF
18,.,.,TRBJ2-2,TRBV6-2/TRBV6-3,TGTGCCAGCAGTCGAACCCCTACAACAAGGGGGGACACCGGGGAGCTGTTTTTT,CASSRTPTTRGDTGELFF
14,.,.,TRBJ1-2,TRBV6-5,TGTGCCAGCACCCAGTCTTGGGGGAACTATGGCTACACCTTC,CASTQSWGNYGYTF
14,TRBD1,.,TRBJ2-7,TRBV5-6,TGTGCCAGCAGCCCACAGGGGGCATCCCACGAGCAGTACTTC,CASSPQGASHEQYF
13,.,few,TRBJ2-2,TRBV7-3,TGTGCCAGCAGCAACCCTACCACCGGGGAGCTGTTTTTT,CASSNPTTGELFF
15,TRBD1,few,TRBJ1-2,TRBV5-1,TGCGCCAGCAGCTTGGACAGGGGCATTGCCTATGGCTACACCTTC,CASSLDRGIAYGYTF
11,.,.,TRBJ2-3,TRBV10-3,TGTGCCATCAGGGGGTCAGATACGCAGTATTTT,CAIRGSDTQYF
16,TRBD1,.,TRBJ2-7,TRBV6-5,TGTGCCAGCAGTTCCCCCGGGACAGGGTTCTACTACGAGCAGTACTTC,CASSSPGTGFYYEQYF
17,.,.,TRBJ2-3,TRBV9,TGTGCCAGCAGCGTAGGATGGCGTGGGAGAAGCACAGATACGCAGTATTTT,CASSVGWRGRSTDTQYF
14,.,few,TRBJ2-1,TRBV7-8,TGTGCCAGCAGCCCGCGCCGGGACTTTAATGAGCAGTTCTTC,CASSPRRDFNEQFF
16,.,medium-sized,TRBJ2-3,TRBV7-2,TGTGCCAGCAGCTTAGTTCTACCAACTAGCACAGATACGCAGTATTTT,CASSLVLPTSTDTQYF
14,.,.,TRBJ2-1,TRBV5-1,TGCGCCAGCAGCTTGGTCGGCGGAGCCAATGAGCAGTTCTTC,CASSLVGGANEQFF